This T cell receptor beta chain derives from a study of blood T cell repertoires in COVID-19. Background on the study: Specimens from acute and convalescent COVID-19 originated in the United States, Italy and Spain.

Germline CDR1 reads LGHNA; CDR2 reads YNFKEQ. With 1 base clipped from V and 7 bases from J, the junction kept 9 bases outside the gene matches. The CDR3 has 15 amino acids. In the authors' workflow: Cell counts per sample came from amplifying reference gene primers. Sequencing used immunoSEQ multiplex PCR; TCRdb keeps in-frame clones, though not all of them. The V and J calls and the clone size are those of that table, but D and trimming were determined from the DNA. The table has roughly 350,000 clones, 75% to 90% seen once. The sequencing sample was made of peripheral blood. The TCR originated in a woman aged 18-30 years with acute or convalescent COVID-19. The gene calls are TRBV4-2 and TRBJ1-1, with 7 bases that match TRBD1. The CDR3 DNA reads TGTGCCAGCAGCCAAGCCGACGGGACAGAACTTGAAGCTTTCTTT. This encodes CASSQADGTELEAFF.